The rows below give T cell receptor beta chains drawn from one sample of a study of CD8 T cells in Susac syndrome. TCRdb re-analysed the immunoSEQ multiplex PCR reads in MiXCR, keeping a single row per CDR3 protein. The data show approximately 80,000 distinct CDR3 sequences, approximately 93% seen once. The sequenced sample was CD8+ T cells from PBMCs. The receptors originated from a human donor with Susac syndrome. Each CDR3 is given with its conserved first and last residue. Fields, in order: J gene, D gene, clone size, V gene, CDR3 DNA, CDR3 protein. D genes are given only for firm matches. Not every row has a clone size; where given, it reads once, few, many or a size class.

TRBJ2-3 | TRBD2 | - | TRBV20-1 | TGCAGTGCTCTGCGGGGGGCAGGGGATACGCAGTATTTT | CSALRGAGDTQYF
TRBJ2-7 | - | - | TRBV14 | TGTGCCAGCAGCCAGGGCTTCCTCTCCTACGAGCAGTACTTC | CASSQGFLSYEQYF
TRBJ2-7 | - | - | TRBV19 | TGTGCCACCCAGGAAAGGGGGTACGAGCAGTACTTC | CATQERGYEQYF
TRBJ2-1 | TRBD2 | - | TRBV3-1 | TGTGCCAGCAGCCCTCCCCAGCGGGGGGGCCACAATGAGCAGTTCTTC | CASSPPQRGGHNEQFF
TRBJ2-1 | - | once | TRBV27 | TGTGCCAGCAGTTGGGACGGCCTCAATGAGCAGTTCTTC | CASSWDGLNEQFF
TRBJ1-2 | TRBD1 | - | TRBV9 | TGTGCCAGCAATCCACTCCGGGACAGGGATCGGCATGGCTACACCTTC | CASNPLRDRDRHGYTF
TRBJ1-1 | - | - | TRBV14 | TGTGCCAGCAGCCCTTACAGGCTCATGAACACTGAAGCTTTCTTT | CASSPYRLMNTEAFF
TRBJ2-4 | - | - | TRBV2 | TGTGCCAGCAATCCTCACACAATAGCCAAAAACATTCAGTACTTC | CASNPHTIAKNIQYF
TRBJ2-1 | TRBD2 | - | TRBV5-1 | TGCGCCAGCAGCTGGGTAGAGCGGGGGGGCGGTGAGCAGTTCTTC | CASSWVERGGGEQFF
TRBJ2-7 | - | - | TRBV7-9 | TGTGCCAGCAGCCCCCCGTCCGGATATTCCTACGAGCAGTACTTC | CASSPPSGYSYEQYF
TRBJ1-2 | - | - | TRBV7-3 | TGTGCCAGCAGCTATAAACCCGCCGGAGGCTACACCTTC | CASSYKPAGGYTF
TRBJ2-7 | - | - | TRBV20-1 | TGCAGTGCTAAGGTCGATAGGGACTACGAGCAGTACTTC | CSAKVDRDYEQYF
TRBJ2-3 | - | - | TRBV9 | TGTGCCAGCACCCAATCACAGGGCTGGGGGACAGATACGCAGTATTTT | CASTQSQGWGTDTQYF
TRBJ2-7 | - | - | TRBV29-1 | TGCAGCGTTGTGCCTAAGGATTTGTACGAGCAGTACTTC | CSVVPKDLYEQYF
TRBJ1-6 | - | - | TRBV9 | TGTGCCAGCGGCGACGCCGGAGGCCGGTCACCCCTCCACTTT | CASGDAGGRSPLHF
TRBJ2-1 | TRBD2 | - | TRBV3-1 | TGTGCCAGCAGCCAAAAGAGGGGACTAGCGGGGGGGCGGCAGTTCTTC | CASSQKRGLAGGRQFF
TRBJ2-3 | TRBD2 | - | TRBV9 | TGTGCCAGCAGCAACAGCGGGGGGGCACTCAGCACAGATACGCAGTATTTT | CASSNSGGALSTDTQYF
TRBJ1-1 | - | - | TRBV4-3 | TGCGCCAGCCGCGGGGGGACTGAAGCTTTCTTT | CASRGGTEAFF
TRBJ1-2 | TRBD1 | - | TRBV27 | TGTGCCGCGGGCGAGAGGGGGCACGACTATGGCTACACCTTC | CAAGERGHDYGYTF
TRBJ1-1 | - | - | TRBV12-5 | TGTGCTAGTCTGTCCGACGGTAGAGAAGCTTTCTTT | CASLSDGREAFF
TRBJ2-3 | TRBD2 | - | TRBV28 | TGTGCCAGCAGCCCCCCGGGACTAGCGGAAGATACGCAGTATTTT | CASSPPGLAEDTQYF
TRBJ2-1 | - | - | TRBV30 | TGTGCCTGGACAGGAACCTACAATGAGCAGTTCTTC | CAWTGTYNEQFF
TRBJ2-5 | - | - | TRBV12-3/TRBV12-4 | TGTGCCAGCAAGCAACAAGAGACCCAGTACTTC | CASKQQETQYF
TRBJ2-7 | - | - | TRBV11-2 | TGTGCCAGTGCCAGGGGAAAAACATACGAGCAGTACTTC | CASARGKTYEQYF
TRBJ2-2 | - | - | TRBV12-3/TRBV12-4 | TGTGCCAGCAGTTTAACTCGAGGGGAGCTGTTTTTT | CASSLTRGELFF
TRBJ2-1 | TRBD2 | - | TRBV30 | TGTGCCTGGAGTGTACGCGGGGGGGCAGCTGAGCAGTTCTTC | CAWSVRGGAAEQFF
TRBJ2-3 | TRBD2 | - | TRBV12-5 | TGTGCTAGTGGTTCGATTATACTAGCGGGGGCAGATACGCAGTATTTT | CASGSIILAGADTQYF
TRBJ2-3 | TRBD2 | - | TRBV6-4 | TGTGCCAGCAGTGGTGAGGCAGGGAGGGTAGATACGCAGTATTTT | CASSGEAGRVDTQYF
TRBJ2-1 | TRBD2 | once | TRBV13 | TGTGCCAGCAGCTTAGCCGGGACTAGCGACAATGAGCAGTTCTTC | CASSLAGTSDNEQFF
TRBJ1-1 | - | - | TRBV9 | TGTGCCAGCAGCGAAGGGGGGACAAACACTGAAGCTTTCTTT | CASSEGGTNTEAFF
TRBJ2-1 | - | - | TRBV15 | TGTGCCACCAGCAGAGTGGCTGTATCCTACAATGAGCAGTTCTTC | CATSRVAVSYNEQFF
TRBJ2-7 | TRBD2 | - | TRBV29-1 | TGCAGCGTTGAATCCAGCGGGGGGGGGTACGAGCAGTACTTC | CSVESSGGGYEQYF
TRBJ2-1 | - | - | TRBV11-2 | TGTGCCAGCAGCTACCGGGGGAAGAATGAGCAGTTCTTC | CASSYRGKNEQFF
TRBJ2-2 | - | - | TRBV5-6 | TGTGCCAGCAGTACCGAAGGGGGAAACGGGGAGCTGTTTTTT | CASSTEGGNGELFF
TRBJ1-6 | - | - | TRBV23-1 | TGCGCCAGCAGTCAATCTCCCAGAGTTCTTAATTCACCCCTCCACTTT | CASSQSPRVLNSPLHF
TRBJ2-1 | - | - | TRBV20-1 | TGCAGTGCCAGGGGCGGGGCGACCTCCTACAATGAGCAGTTCTTC | CSARGGATSYNEQFF
TRBJ2-5 | - | - | TRBV12-3/TRBV12-4 | TGTGCCAGCAGTTTACAGGGCTCGCCGACCCAGTACTTC | CASSLQGSPTQYF